Sequencing of this T cell receptor (beta chain) was carried out in a study of blood T cell repertoires in COVID-19. Study-level background: COVID-19 samples from acute and convalescent phases originated in the United States, Italy and Spain. PBMCs, B-cell-depleted T cells, or T cells were the source of the cDNA or gDNA that made up the material.

Authors' methods: From reference gene primer amplification, estimates of nucleated cell counts were derived. Using immunoSEQ multiplex PCR, the repertoire was profiled, and TCRdb retains in-frame clones only, with some absent. That table gives V, J and clone size, and the DNA gave D and trimming. The data hold about 200,000 clones, with about 86% observed a single time. The CDR3 totals 15 residues. Trimming cost V 1 base and J 4 bases; bases outside gene matches: 4. Germline lookup yields CDR1 SGHVS and CDR2 FNYEAQ. The clonotype was recovered from a woman aged 50 to 65 with COVID-19, enrolled during active disease. This rearrangement joins TRBV7-6 to TRBJ1-2; 9 bases align to TRBD1. Sequenced sample: peripheral blood. The CDR3 spells CASSLGDRDAYGYTF. Written as DNA, the CDR3 is TGTGCCAGCAGCTTAGGGGACAGGGACGCCTATGGCTACACCTTC.